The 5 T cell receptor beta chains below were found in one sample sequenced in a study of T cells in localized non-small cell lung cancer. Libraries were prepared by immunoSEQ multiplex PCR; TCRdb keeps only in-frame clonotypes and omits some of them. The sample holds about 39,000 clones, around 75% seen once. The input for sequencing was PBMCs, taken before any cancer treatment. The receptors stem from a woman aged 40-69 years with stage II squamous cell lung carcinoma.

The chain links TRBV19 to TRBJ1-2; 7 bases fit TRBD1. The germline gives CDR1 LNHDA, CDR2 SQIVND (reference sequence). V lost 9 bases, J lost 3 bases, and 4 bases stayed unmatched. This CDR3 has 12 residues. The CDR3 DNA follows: TGTGCCAGCCGAGACAGGGACTATGGCTACACCTTC. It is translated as CASRDRDYGYTF.

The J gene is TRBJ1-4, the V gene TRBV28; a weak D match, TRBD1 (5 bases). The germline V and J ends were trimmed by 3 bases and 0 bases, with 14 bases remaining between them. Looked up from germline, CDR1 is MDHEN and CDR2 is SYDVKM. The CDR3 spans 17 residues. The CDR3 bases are TGTGCCAGCAGTTTCGTTGGGGGGATGACAACTAATGAAAAACTGTTTTTT. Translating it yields CASSFVGGMTTNEKLFF.

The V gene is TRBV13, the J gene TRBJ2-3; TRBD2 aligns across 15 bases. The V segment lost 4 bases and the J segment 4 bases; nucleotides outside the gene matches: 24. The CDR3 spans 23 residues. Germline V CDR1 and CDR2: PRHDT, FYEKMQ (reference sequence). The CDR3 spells CASSSTYPGLAGGPWFLPDTQYF. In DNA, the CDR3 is TGTGCCAGCAGCTCCACCTACCCCGGACTAGCGGGAGGGCCGTGGTTCCTCCCAGATACGCAGTATTTT.

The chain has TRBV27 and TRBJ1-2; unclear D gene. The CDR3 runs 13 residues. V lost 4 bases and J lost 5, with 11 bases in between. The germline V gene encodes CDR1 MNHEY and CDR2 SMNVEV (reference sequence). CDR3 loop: CASSYEGRYGYTF. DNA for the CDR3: TGTGCCAGCAGTTACGAGGGAAGGTATGGCTACACCTTC.

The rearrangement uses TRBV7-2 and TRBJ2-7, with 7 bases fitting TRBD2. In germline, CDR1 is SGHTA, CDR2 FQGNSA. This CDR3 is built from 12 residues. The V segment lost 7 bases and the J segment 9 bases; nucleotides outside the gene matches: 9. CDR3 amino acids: CASTLTREGQYF. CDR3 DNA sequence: TGTGCCAGCACCCTCACCAGGGAGGGGCAGTACTTC.